This T cell receptor beta chain derives from a study of T-cell memory formation after mild COVID-19. Of note for this clonotype: The antigen is not known.

The CDR3 totals 12 residues. Trimming stripped 7 bases from V and 7 bases from J, with 11 bases between. TCR alpha and TCR beta cDNA libraries carrying sample barcodes and UMIs were produced by 5'RACE using constant-segment primers. MiXCR, run by TCRdb on the 5' RACE reads, gives a single entry per CDR3 protein. The table lists fewer than 500,000 distinct CDR3 sequences, about 23% of them singletons, with approximately 12% in the top ten. General study results and limits: Some clones that responded were present in memory (sampled pre-infection), which suggests cross-reactive memory joined. CM and EM subsets held most contracting CD4+ clones; EMRA held CD8+ ones. Clones contracting across day 15 to 85 had a balanced CD4/CD8 profile; later expanding clones leaned CD4+.

Sequenced material: PBMCs or a T cell subset sorted from them (not recorded which). The chain joins TRBV12-3 or TRBV12-4 to TRBJ1-3; D is undetermined. This TCR was sampled from an adult woman who had mild COVID-19 (a few samples of this study predate the infection). Cell type and time point are not known. CDR3 sequence (DNA): TGTGCCAGCACCGTACACGGGAACACCATATATTTT. Residues: CASTVHGNTIYF.